Sequencing of this T cell receptor (beta chain) was carried out in a study of beta chain features in type 1 diabetes. Study outcomes and limitations: Shorter TCRB CDR3s, moderately but significantly so, were found in Type 1 diabetes patients in all four CD4+ subsets. At VDJ recombination sites, type 1 diabetes patients had fewer insertions and more deleted nucleotides.

Via CD45RO/CCR7/CD25/CD127/CD95/CD27, cells of the CD4+ naive, central memory, regulatory and stem cell-like memory subsets were sorted. CDR1 is MNHNY and CDR2 is SVGAGI in the germline V gene (reference sequence). Trimming pared 5 bases from V and 6 bases from J, leaving 16 bases between. This CDR3 has 14 residues. This clone has at least ten counts. Antigen unknown. Since all of the isolated RNA was reverse transcribed, expressed TCRB transcripts were what got sequenced. The assay was immunoSEQ multiplex PCR, and TCRdb's table has in-frame clones only and misses some. The sample has over 150,000 clones; around 7.9% are singletons.

Sequencing used central memory CD4+ T cells from blood. The TCR comes from a man aged 18 to 29 with type 1 diabetes. The V gene is TRBV6-6, the J gene TRBJ1-2, with D possibly matching TRBD1 (5 bases). The CDR3 spells CASSLYGGEDGYTF. Written as DNA, the CDR3 is TGTGCCAGCAGTCTATACGGGGGAGAGGATGGCTACACCTTC.